The sequence of this TCR beta chain was determined in a study of cytomegalovirus exposure and HLA in healthy donors. This CDR3 has 15 residues. CDR1 is SQVTM and CDR2 is ANQGSEA in the germline V gene. V was clipped by 2 bases and J by 3 bases, with 14 bases between them. In the case of this clone: Its cognate antigen is unknown.

Amplification used 60 Vbeta primers and 13 Jbeta primers. The method was immunoSEQ multiplex PCR; TCRdb's version includes in-frame clones alone and lacks a portion of them. The sample shows roughly 150,000 clones, 65% to 90% of them seen only once. Study-wide results and caveats: Presence/absence analyses treated sequencing depth as roughly uniform across donors. Roughly 170 TCR beta chains were listed as cytomegalovirus-associated.

The sample was PBMCs. The receptor's source is a male donor in good health and CMV-seronegative. This chain joins TRBV29-1 and TRBJ2-1, with D possibly matching TRBD2 (7 bases). CDR3 sequence (DNA): TGCAGCGTTGAAAGGGGGGAGGGTTACTACAATGAGCAGTTCTTC. This encodes CSVERGEGYYNEQFF.